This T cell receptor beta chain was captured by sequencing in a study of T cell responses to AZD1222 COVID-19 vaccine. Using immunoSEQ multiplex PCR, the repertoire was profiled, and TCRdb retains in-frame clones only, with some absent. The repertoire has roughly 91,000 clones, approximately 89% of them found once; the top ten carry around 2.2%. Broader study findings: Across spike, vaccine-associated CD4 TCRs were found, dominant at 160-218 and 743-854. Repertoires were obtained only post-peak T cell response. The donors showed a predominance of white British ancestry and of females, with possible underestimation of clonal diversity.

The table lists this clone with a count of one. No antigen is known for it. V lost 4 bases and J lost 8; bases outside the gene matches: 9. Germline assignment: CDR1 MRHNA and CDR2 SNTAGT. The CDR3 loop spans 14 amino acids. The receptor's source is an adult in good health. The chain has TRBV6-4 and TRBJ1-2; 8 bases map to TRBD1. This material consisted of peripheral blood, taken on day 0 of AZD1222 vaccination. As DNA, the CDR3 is TGTGCCAGCAGTGCCGGGACAGGATTTCCCGGCTACACCTTC. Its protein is CASSAGTGFPGYTF.